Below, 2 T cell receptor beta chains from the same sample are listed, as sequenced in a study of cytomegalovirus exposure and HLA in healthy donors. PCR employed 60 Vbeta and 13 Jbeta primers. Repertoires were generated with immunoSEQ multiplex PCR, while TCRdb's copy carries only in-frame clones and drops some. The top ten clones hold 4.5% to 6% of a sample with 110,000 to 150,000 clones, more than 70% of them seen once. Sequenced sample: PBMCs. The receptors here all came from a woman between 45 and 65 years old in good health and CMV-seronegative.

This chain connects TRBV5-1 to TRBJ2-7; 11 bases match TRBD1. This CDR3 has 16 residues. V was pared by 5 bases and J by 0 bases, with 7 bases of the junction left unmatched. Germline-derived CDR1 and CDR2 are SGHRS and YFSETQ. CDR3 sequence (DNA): TGCGCCAGCAGGAGCCTCGGGACAGGGGGCTCCTACGAGCAGTACTTC. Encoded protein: CASRSLGTGGSYEQYF.

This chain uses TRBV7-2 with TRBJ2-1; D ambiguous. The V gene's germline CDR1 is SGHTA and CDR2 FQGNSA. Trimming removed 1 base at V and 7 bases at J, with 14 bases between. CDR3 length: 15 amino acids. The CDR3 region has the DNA TGTGCCAGCAGCTTAGAGGTGTCGCGGAATAATGAGCAGTTCTTC. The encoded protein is CASSLEVSRNNEQFF. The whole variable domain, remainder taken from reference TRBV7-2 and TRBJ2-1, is GAGVSQSPSNKVTEKGKDVELRCDPISGHTALYWYRQSLGQGLEFLIYFQGNSAPDKSGLPSDRFSAERTGGSVSTLTIQRTQQEDSAVYLCASSLEVSRNNEQFFGPGTRLTVL.